This TCR beta chain was profiled in a study of blood T cells in healthy people across ages (dated by TCRdb to between 2014 and 2016). With respect to the entire study: In model experiments, roughly one uniquely barcoded TCR beta cDNA molecule per two T cells was captured by template switching. To track age-related changes in TCR beta repertoire diversity, the study relied on deep sequencing normalized with unique cDNA molecular identifiers. Donors were grouped into four age groups: young (average 16 years), middle-aged (39), aged (roughly 67) and long-lived (approximately 81). To avoid experimental bias, donors of different ages were spread randomly across the sequencing lanes. The study analyzed two additional independent replicas of 1 million unique cDNA reads from the same blood draw for two donors, one aged 18 to 30 and one aged 80 or older. Results the study describes overall, beyond this receptor: Observed TCR beta diversity per million T cells fell roughly linearly with age, and a significant reduction was already apparent by age around 40. The CMV infection status of donors was not known, potentially confounding age-related changes in expanded clonotypes. Estimates of total diversity based on one million sequenced T cells were considered lower bounds and underestimates. Conclusive comparison of naive and antigen-experienced compartments was prevented by the profiling of bulk unsorted PBMCs. Observed TCR beta diversity correlated strongly with the percentage of naive T cells measured by flow cytometry. Compared with the aged group, the long-lived group had more naive CD4+ T cells, fewer expanded clones and increased TCR diversity, suggesting age selection.

Library creation used 5' RACE. The reads were generated on an Illumina HiSeq 2500. A second PCR of roughly 6 to 11 cycles was run with a J-beta primer mix and a sample-barcoded 5' primer. A template-switch 5' adaptor carrying 12 random nucleotides introduced a unique molecular identifier onto each TCR beta cDNA molecule. At least 3 million CDR3-containing paired-end reads were obtained from each sample. First-strand cDNA synthesis was performed from all RNA using the Mint cDNA synthesis kit, with priming by a TRBC-specific oligonucleotide. Following uracil-DNA glycosylase treatment, all cDNA underwent a first 18-cycle PCR with the universal primers M1SS and BC2_uni_R. As for how the authors treated the data: For normalization, 1 million high-quality reads, each with a distinct molecular identifier, were randomly selected from each sample. Instead of being binned into consensus sequences, reads with shared molecular identifiers were discarded. MiTCR, run with a Q25 quality threshold and the strictest error-elimination algorithm, handled CDR3 identification, clonotype clustering and error correction. A nonparametric unseen species model using Euler transformation provided a lower-bound estimate of total TCR beta diversity. The public reads were run again by TCRdb, first through fastp at Q25 and then through MiXCR, and only productive beta chains were kept. Entries that share a CDR3 protein sequence are merged under the most common genes and DNA. The V and J calls here are based on TCRdb, not the publication. In this sample the table shows around 1,500,000 distinct CDR3 sequences, 28% of which occur a single time. The ten largest clones take up about 8% of the sample.

Trimming leaves V shorter by 3 bases and J shorter by 4 bases, with the junction holding 17 bases beyond the gene matches. From its cysteine to its phenylalanine, the CDR3 spans 18 amino acids. This entry keeps only the CDR3 DNA: 54 bases, framed from base 1. CDR1 is given as SGHRS and CDR2 as YFSETQ, both from the germline V gene. Details on this clonotype: Its cognate antigen has yet to be identified. The record has no base qualities; no much larger clone is one base away.

The donors were some 39 Caucasian individuals from Russia, aged roughly 6 to 90 years, who were systemically healthy. Approximately 9.3 milliliters of peripheral blood were collected from each donor into EDTA-treated Vacutainer tubes. Ficoll-Paque density-gradient centrifugation was used to isolate PBMCs, with at least 6.5 million per sample. Total RNA, at least 6 micrograms per sample, was extracted from PBMCs with Trizol reagent. For every donor, an aliquot of PBMCs went through flow cytometry to measure the percentages of naive CD45RAhigh/CD27high T cells. This receptor chain uses TRBV5-1 and TRBJ1-2; 8 bases in between match TRBD1. The TCR sequence derives from a woman aged 25-40 years in good health. Sequenced sample: blood. The DNA is as follows: TGCGCCAGCAGCTCCCTTGCTCTCCCGGGACAGGAGAGCTATGGCTACACCTTC. Protein translation: CASSSLALPGQESYGYTF.